The 6 T cell receptor beta chains in this list originate from one sample, sequenced in a study of identical twins. MiXCR, run by TCRdb on the 5' RACE reads, gives a single entry per CDR3 protein. The sample consists of around 470,000 distinct CDR3 sequences, 11% to 15% of them appearing once. This same sample was also taken into another study, of yellow fever vaccine responses in identical twins.

The specimen sequenced was CD4+ T cells sorted from blood. The receptor set was obtained from a woman younger than 35 in good health.

The chain combines TRBV3-1 with TRBJ2-3; D not certain. The CDR3 is 13 residues long. Germline values: CDR1 LGHDT, CDR2 YNNKEL (reference sequence). Trimming took off 0 bases at V and 5 bases at J, with 6 bases between the two ends. The CDR3 nucleotides are TGTGCCAGCAGCCAAGATTTTCGAGATACGCAGTATTTT. It yields the protein CASSQDFRDTQYF.

V is TRBV12-3 or TRBV12-4 and J is TRBJ1-1; D unclear. V was clipped by 3 bases and J by 6 bases, with 8 bases between them. CDR3 length equals 12 residues. CDR3 nucleotide sequence: TGTGCCAGCAGTTTTAATAAGGCTGAAGCTTTCTTT. This sequence encodes CASSFNKAEAFF.

A few counts support this clonotype. The chain employs TRBV15 and TRBJ2-4; D remains ambiguous. Germline V gives CDR1 LNHNV, CDR2 YYDKDF (reference sequence). The CDR3 is made up of 13 amino acids. V gave up 0 bases and J gave up 4 bases, with 4 bases separating them. For the CDR3, the DNA is TGTGCCACCAGCAGAGAAGTTAAAAACATTCAGTACTTC. The encoded protein is CATSREVKNIQYF.

This clonotype has more than one count but fewer than ten. V usage is TRBV3-1 and J usage is TRBJ2-2; the D call may be TRBD1 or TRBD2 (6 bases each). Germline CDR1 and CDR2: LGHDT and YNNKEL (reference sequence). V was trimmed by 4 bases and J by 4 bases, leaving 13 bases between them. The CDR3 totals 15 residues. In nucleotides, the CDR3 is TGTGCCAGCAGCCCGGGGGCAGGGTTCACCGGGGAGCTGTTTTTT. Its protein is CASSPGAGFTGELFF.

Ten or more counts support this clonotype. This chain connects TRBV12-3 or TRBV12-4 to TRBJ1-6; TRBD1 matches 8 bases. The junction had 7 bases not matched to a gene; V was cut back by 4 bases and J by 5 bases. The CDR3 totals 16 residues. The DNA of the CDR3 is TGTGCCAGCAGTTCAATCAACAGGGGGGATAATTCACCCCTCCACTTT. The encoded protein is CASSSINRGDNSPLHF.

CDR3 nucleotide sequence: TGTGCCACCAGTGATGGTCCCTTCTCGGGGGCCCCTACAGATACGCAGTATTTT. Amino acid sequence: CATSDGPFSGAPTDTQYF. The chain combines TRBV24-1 with TRBJ2-3; perhaps D is TRBD1 or TRBD2 (6 bases each). CDR3 size: 18 residues. V was shortened by 3 bases and J by 3 bases, with 21 bases between the two germline ends. CDR1 and CDR2 from the germline V gene are KGHDR and SFDVKD.